In this sample, the clone carrying this TCR beta chain turned up a few times. The antigen remains unidentified. With template switching, a universal primer site was added, and the cDNA carried unique molecular identifiers. Each CDR3 protein is one row after TCRdb ran MiXCR on the 5' RACE reads. The data show about 200,000 distinct CDR3 sequences, less than 9.5% seen once. The sample belongs to a study of identical twins. The CDR3 is 17 residues long. The germline V gene encodes CDR1 SGDLS and CDR2 YYNGEE. V shed 5 bases, J shed 7 bases, and the junction held 12 bases outside the gene matches. General observations from the study: Because invariant MAIT and iNKT cells could be present, zero-insertion analyses could be partly confounded. Fewer insertions were carried by abundant cord blood beta clonotypes, but none was seen in memory repertoires. Beta out-of-frame sequences showed weaker excess twin sharing.

The TCR sequence derives from a woman aged 18-30 years in good health. Sequences were obtained from memory (CD45RO+) T cells sorted from blood. The J gene is TRBJ2-2, the V gene TRBV9; 12 positions agree with TRBD2. The CDR3 sequence is CASSPYLAGGPNGELFF. The CDR3 DNA reads as TGTGCCAGCAGTCCCTACCTAGCGGGAGGGCCCAACGGGGAGCTGTTTTTT.